This T cell receptor (beta chain) comes out of a study of cytomegalovirus exposure and HLA in healthy donors. Study results and limitations: In a later analysis, common viral pathogens appeared linked to several of the most significant clusters. TCR beta V segments were, for the most part, productive about 87% or about 30% of the time in an earlier analysis.

With respect to this clone: What it binds is unknown.

Trimming at V came to 7 bases and at J to 9 bases, leaving 9 bases not matched to a gene. CDR1 and CDR2 (germline): MNHEY, SVGAGI. The CDR3 totals 15 residues. The PCR ran on 60 Vbeta and 13 Jbeta primers. TCRdb's copy holds only in-frame clones and misses some; the assay was immunoSEQ multiplex PCR. The sample includes 75,000 to 100,000 clones, roughly two thirds of them seen just once. The chain uses TRBV6-5 and TRBJ1-6, with 10 bases fitting TRBD1. The sequence derives from a man aged 35-49 years in good health and CMV-seronegative. Sequences were obtained from PBMCs. The CDR3 is CASIPTRTGGSPLHF. CDR3 DNA sequence: TGTGCCAGCATCCCCACCAGGACAGGGGGTTCACCCCTCCACTTT.